This is a list of T cell receptor beta chains from one sample in a study of T cells in localized non-small cell lung cancer. Sequencing used immunoSEQ multiplex PCR; TCRdb keeps in-frame clones, though not all of them. Among about 5,500 clones listed, approximately 82% were seen once. This sample comprised peripheral blood mononuclear cells, obtained before any cancer treatment. The receptors originated from a female donor over 55 with stage II lung adenocarcinoma. Each CDR3 is given with its conserved first and last residue. Each record gives: J gene, D gene, V gene, clone size, CDR3 protein, CDR3 DNA. A D gene is named only where the DNA matches it firmly. Clone sizes are given selectively: once, few, many, or a class where the clone is expanded.

j_call: TRBJ1-5
d_call: .
v_call: TRBV2
clone_size: .
cdr3_aa: CASSESDGSNQPQHF
cdr3_nt: TGTGCCAGCAGCGAATCGGACGGTAGCAATCAGCCCCAGCATTTT

j_call: TRBJ2-2
d_call: .
v_call: TRBV18
clone_size: .
cdr3_aa: CASSPGNLGELFF
cdr3_nt: TGTGCCAGCTCACCAGGGAATCTCGGGGAGCTGTTTTTT

j_call: TRBJ2-7
d_call: TRBD2
v_call: TRBV7-8
clone_size: .
cdr3_aa: CASSSGLAPEQYF
cdr3_nt: TGTGCCAGCAGCTCCGGACTAGCCCCCGAGCAGTACTTC

j_call: TRBJ1-4
d_call: TRBD1
v_call: TRBV9
clone_size: .
cdr3_aa: CASSLARDRVMTNEKLFF
cdr3_nt: TGTGCCAGCAGCTTGGCCCGGGACAGGGTTATGACTAATGAAAAACTGTTTTTT

j_call: TRBJ2-2
d_call: .
v_call: TRBV5-8
clone_size: once
cdr3_aa: CASRGSGLRSTGELFF
cdr3_nt: TGTGCCAGCAGGGGATCGGGCCTCCGGAGCACCGGGGAGCTGTTTTTT

j_call: TRBJ2-2
d_call: .
v_call: TRBV27
clone_size: .
cdr3_aa: CASSLENLGTGELFF
cdr3_nt: TGTGCCAGCAGTTTAGAGAACCTAGGGACCGGGGAGCTGTTTTTT

j_call: TRBJ2-1
d_call: .
v_call: TRBV5-1
clone_size: .
cdr3_aa: CASSLGLGYNEQFF
cdr3_nt: TGCGCCAGCAGCTTGGGATTAGGCTACAATGAGCAGTTCTTC

j_call: TRBJ1-6
d_call: .
v_call: TRBV6-1
clone_size: few
cdr3_aa: CAYLAGDINSPLHF
cdr3_nt: TGTGCCTACTTGGCAGGGGATATTAATTCACCCCTCCACTTT

j_call: TRBJ1-2
d_call: .
v_call: TRBV7-3
clone_size: few
cdr3_aa: CASGGNYGYTF
cdr3_nt: TGTGCCAGCGGGGGCAACTATGGCTACACCTTC

j_call: TRBJ1-2
d_call: .
v_call: TRBV2
clone_size: .
cdr3_aa: CASRGTGGAYGYTF
cdr3_nt: TGTGCCAGCAGAGGCACTGGGGGGGCTTATGGCTACACCTTC

j_call: TRBJ2-7
d_call: TRBD1
v_call: TRBV30
clone_size: .
cdr3_aa: CAWSGGTGGSYEQYF
cdr3_nt: TGTGCCTGGAGTGGCGGGACAGGGGGATCCTACGAGCAGTACTTC

j_call: TRBJ1-5
d_call: TRBD1
v_call: TRBV2
clone_size: .
cdr3_aa: CASRAGQGRDQPQHF
cdr3_nt: TGTGCCAGCAGGGCGGGACAGGGGAGGGATCAGCCCCAGCATTTT

j_call: TRBJ1-2
d_call: .
v_call: TRBV28
clone_size: .
cdr3_aa: CASSNPGHKINYGYTF
cdr3_nt: TGTGCCAGCAGCAATCCGGGACACAAGATAAACTATGGCTACACCTTC

j_call: TRBJ1-2
d_call: .
v_call: TRBV27
clone_size: .
cdr3_aa: CASSDHPPNGYTF
cdr3_nt: TGTGCCAGCAGTGATCATCCCCCTAATGGCTACACCTTC

j_call: TRBJ2-7
d_call: .
v_call: TRBV2
clone_size: few
cdr3_aa: CASRAVDEQYF
cdr3_nt: TGTGCCAGCAGGGCAGTAGACGAGCAGTACTTC

j_call: TRBJ2-1
d_call: TRBD2
v_call: TRBV7-3
clone_size: .
cdr3_aa: CASSLGTSGSEQFF
cdr3_nt: TGTGCCAGCAGCTTGGGGACTAGCGGGAGCGAGCAGTTCTTC

j_call: TRBJ1-1
d_call: .
v_call: TRBV29-1
clone_size: .
cdr3_aa: CSGTSTTNTEAFF
cdr3_nt: TGCAGCGGGACCTCGACAACCAACACTGAAGCTTTCTTT

j_call: TRBJ2-2
d_call: TRBD1
v_call: TRBV19
clone_size: .
cdr3_aa: CATQEGQLNTGELFF
cdr3_nt: TGTGCCACCCAAGAGGGACAGCTTAACACCGGGGAGCTGTTTTTT

j_call: TRBJ1-5
d_call: .
v_call: TRBV7-9
clone_size: .
cdr3_aa: CASSLFGNQPQHF
cdr3_nt: TGTGCCAGCAGCTTATTCGGTAATCAGCCCCAGCATTTT

j_call: TRBJ1-1
d_call: .
v_call: TRBV5-1
clone_size: .
cdr3_aa: CASSWDGENTEAFF
cdr3_nt: TGCGCCAGCAGCTGGGACGGGGAGAACACTGAAGCTTTCTTT

j_call: TRBJ2-1
d_call: TRBD1
v_call: TRBV30
clone_size: .
cdr3_aa: CAWSLLPGTGINEQFF
cdr3_nt: TGTGCCTGGAGTCTCCTCCCGGGGACAGGGATCAATGAGCAGTTCTTC

j_call: TRBJ1-1
d_call: .
v_call: TRBV4-1
clone_size: once
cdr3_aa: CASSQDLARSDITEAFF
cdr3_nt: TGCGCCAGCAGCCAAGATCTCGCCAGGTCAGATATTACTGAAGCTTTCTTT

j_call: TRBJ1-3
d_call: .
v_call: TRBV29-1
clone_size: .
cdr3_aa: CSVEALSGNTIYF
cdr3_nt: TGCAGCGTTGAGGCGCTAAGCGGAAACACCATATATTTT